One and the same sample provided the 8 T cell receptor beta chains below, sequenced in a study of blood T cell repertoires in COVID-19. TCRdb's copy holds only in-frame clones and misses some; the assay was immunoSEQ multiplex PCR. The repertoire holds fewer than 250,000 clones, with about 88% as singletons. Sequenced material: peripheral blood. The receptors come from a man between 65 and 85 years old with acute or convalescent COVID-19.

The J gene is TRBJ2-5, the V gene TRBV11-2; 9 positions agree with TRBD1. This CDR3 has 15 amino acids. Trimming took 5 bases from V and 5 from J; bases not matched to a gene: 9. CDR1 SGHAT and CDR2 FQNNGV come from the germline V gene. CDR3 coding DNA: TGTGCCAGCAGCCTGGGGACAGGGACGTCGGAGACCCAGTACTTC. Its translation is CASSLGTGTSETQYF.

The chain joins TRBV7-2 to TRBJ2-7, with D unresolved. Germline loops: CDR1 SGHTA, CDR2 FQGNSA. This CDR3 comprises 15 residues. The germline V and J ends were trimmed by 6 bases and 0 bases, with 15 bases remaining between them. For the CDR3, the DNA is TGTGCCAGCAGTCAGGTCCCGTTGAGCTCCTACGAGCAGTACTTC. This sequence encodes CASSQVPLSSYEQYF. Complete variable domain (other parts from reference TRBV7-2 and TRBJ2-7): GAGVSQSPSNKVTEKGKDVELRCDPISGHTALYWYRQSLGQGLEFLIYFQGNSAPDKSGLPSDRFSAERTGGSVSTLTIQRTQQEDSAVYLCASSQVPLSSYEQYFGPGTRLTVT.

The V gene is TRBV9, the J gene TRBJ2-7; maybe TRBD2 (6 bases). Trimming cost V 0 bases and J 4 bases, with 17 bases left between them. This CDR3 comprises 16 residues. The germline V gene has CDR1 SGDLS and CDR2 YYNGEE. CDR3 amino acids: CASSVDPGGASYEQYF. Here the CDR3 DNA reads TGTGCCAGCAGCGTAGACCCCGGGGGAGCTTCGTACGAGCAGTACTTC.

J is TRBJ2-2 and V is TRBV19; TRBD1 matches at 7 bases. From germline, CDR1 is LNHDA and CDR2 SQIVND (reference sequence). The junction had 11 bases not matched to a gene; V was cut back by 4 bases and J by 9 bases. This CDR3 has 15 amino acids. CDR3 bases: TGTGCCAGTAGTAAGAAGATTGGGGACAGCCGGGAGCTGTTTTTT. It codes for CASSKKIGDSRELFF.

The V call is TRBV18, the J call TRBJ2-1; 8 bases match TRBD1. V lost 3 bases and J lost 7; bases outside the gene matches: 14. Looked up from germline, CDR1 is KGHSH and CDR2 is LQKENI. This CDR3 spans 17 amino acids. CDR3 coding DNA: TGTGCCAGCTCACCGATACCCAGGGGGCAACGGACAAATGAGCAGTTCTTC. Translation gives CASSPIPRGQRTNEQFF.

The chain joins TRBV7-3 to TRBJ2-2, with D possibly TRBD1 on 7 matching bases. Trimming removed 8 bases at V and 5 bases at J, with 15 bases between. The CDR3 runs 14 residues. Germline V gene sequence: CDR1 SGHTA, CDR2 FQGTGA. The CDR3 DNA follows: TGTGCCAGCCAGGGGGGTAGAGGTACCGGGGAGCTGTTTTTT. As protein: CASQGGRGTGELFF.

The count of this clone is one. This chain joins TRBV5-6 and TRBJ2-7; the match to TRBD1 covers 12 bases. J was trimmed by 5 bases and V by 4 bases; bases with no gene match: 7. Germline loops: CDR1 SGHDT, CDR2 YYEEEE. There are 15 residues in the CDR3. CDR3 sequence (DNA): TGTGCCAGCAGCACCCGGGACAGGGGGCTCCACGAGCAGTACTTC. Translating it yields CASSTRDRGLHEQYF.

The J gene is TRBJ2-1, the V gene TRBV4-2, with TRBD1 matching 7 bases. Germline CDR1 and CDR2: LGHNA and YNFKEQ. Unmatched junction bases numbered 6, after V lost 0 bases and J lost 4 bases. This CDR3 has 16 amino acids. CDR3 sequence (DNA): TGTGCCAGCAGCCAAGATCTGCAGGGGGTTTACAATGAGCAGTTCTTC. It translates to CASSQDLQGVYNEQFF.